The TCR beta chain under discussion was sequenced for a study of T cells after yellow fever vaccination. TCRdb independently ran MiXCR on the 5' RACE reads; one entry per CDR3 protein. The sample shows 100,000 to 150,000 distinct CDR3 sequences, over 8% of them seen only once. The CDR3 sequence is 15 residues long. V was trimmed by 4 bases and J by 0 bases, leaving 12 bases between them. The TCR originated in a man between 18 and 35 years old who received the YFV17D yellow fever vaccine. The input for sequencing was CD8+ T cells sorted from PBMCs, taken on the day of the yellow fever booster vaccination. The gene calls are TRBV12-3 or TRBV12-4 and TRBJ1-2; tentative D call: TRBD1 (6 bases). The CDR3 here is CASSSGGAPNYGYTF. The CDR3 region has the DNA TGTGCCAGCAGTTCGGGGGGGGCTCCTAACTATGGCTACACCTTC.